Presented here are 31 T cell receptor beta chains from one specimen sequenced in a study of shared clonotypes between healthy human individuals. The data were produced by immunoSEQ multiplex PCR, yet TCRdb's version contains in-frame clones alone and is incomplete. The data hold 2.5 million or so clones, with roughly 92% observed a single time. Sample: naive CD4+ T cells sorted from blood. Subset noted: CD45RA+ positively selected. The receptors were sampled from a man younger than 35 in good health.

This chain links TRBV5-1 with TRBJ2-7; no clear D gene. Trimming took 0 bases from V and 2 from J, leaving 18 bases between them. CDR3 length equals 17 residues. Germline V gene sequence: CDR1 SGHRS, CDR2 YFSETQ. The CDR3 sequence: CASSLGQYVSSPYEQYF. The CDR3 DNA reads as TGCGCCAGCAGCTTGGGCCAATATGTAAGCTCCCCCTACGAGCAGTACTTC.

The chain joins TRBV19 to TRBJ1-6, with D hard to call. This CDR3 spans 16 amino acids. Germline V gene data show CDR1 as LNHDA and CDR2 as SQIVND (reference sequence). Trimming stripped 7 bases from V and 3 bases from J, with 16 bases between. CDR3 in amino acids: CASTQRAGLYNSPLHF. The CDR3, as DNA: TGTGCCAGTACCCAAAGGGCGGGCCTCTATAATTCACCCCTCCACTTT.

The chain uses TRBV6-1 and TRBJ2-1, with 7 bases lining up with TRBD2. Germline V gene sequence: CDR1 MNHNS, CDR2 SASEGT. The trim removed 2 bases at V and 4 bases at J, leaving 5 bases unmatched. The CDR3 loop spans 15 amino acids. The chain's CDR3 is CASSERGEQYNEQFF. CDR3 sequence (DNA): TGTGCCAGCAGTGAACGGGGGGAACAATACAATGAGCAGTTCTTC.

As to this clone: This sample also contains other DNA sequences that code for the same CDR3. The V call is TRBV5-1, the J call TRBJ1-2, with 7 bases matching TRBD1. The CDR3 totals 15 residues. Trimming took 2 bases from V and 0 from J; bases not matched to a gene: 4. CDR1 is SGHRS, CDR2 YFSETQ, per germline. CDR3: CASSLGQEANYGYTF. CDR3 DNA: TGCGCCAGCAGCTTAGGACAGGAGGCTAACTATGGCTACACCTTC.

CDR3 protein: CAISDAGKTPNEKLFF. As DNA, the CDR3 is TGTGCCATCAGTGATGCGGGAAAAACCCCGAATGAAAAACTGTTTTTT. The chain carries TRBV10-3 and TRBJ1-4; D gene unclear. Germline loops: CDR1 ENHRY, CDR2 SYGVKD. The V end was cut by 3 bases, the J end by 5 bases, with 16 bases between. This CDR3 region has 16 residues.

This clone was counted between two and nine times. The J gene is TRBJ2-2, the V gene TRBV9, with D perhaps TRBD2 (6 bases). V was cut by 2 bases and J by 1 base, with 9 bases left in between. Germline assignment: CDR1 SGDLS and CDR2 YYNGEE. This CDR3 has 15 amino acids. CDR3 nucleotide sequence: TGTGCCAGCAGCGTCCTTAGCGGGAACACCGGGGAGCTGTTTTTT. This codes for CASSVLSGNTGELFF. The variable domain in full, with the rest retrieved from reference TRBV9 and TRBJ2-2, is DSGVTQTPKHLITATGQRVTLRCSPRSGDLSVYWYQQSLDQGLQFLIQYYNGEERAKGNILERFSAQQFPDLHSELNLSSLELGDSALYFCASSVLSGNTGELFFGEGSRLTVL.

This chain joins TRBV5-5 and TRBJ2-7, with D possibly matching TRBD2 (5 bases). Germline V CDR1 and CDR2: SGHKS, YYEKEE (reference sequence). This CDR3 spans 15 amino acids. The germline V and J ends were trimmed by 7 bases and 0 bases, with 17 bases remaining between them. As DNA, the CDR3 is TGTGCCAGCCTTTCGTACGAGCGGACCTCCTACGAGCAGTACTTC. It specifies CASLSYERTSYEQYF.

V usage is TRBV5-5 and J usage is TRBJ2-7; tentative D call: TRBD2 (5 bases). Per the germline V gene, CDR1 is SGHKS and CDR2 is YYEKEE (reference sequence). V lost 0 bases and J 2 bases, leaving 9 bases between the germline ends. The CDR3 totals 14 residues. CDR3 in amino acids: CASSLGPGAYEQYF. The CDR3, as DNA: TGTGCCAGCAGCTTGGGGCCCGGGGCCTACGAGCAGTACTTC.

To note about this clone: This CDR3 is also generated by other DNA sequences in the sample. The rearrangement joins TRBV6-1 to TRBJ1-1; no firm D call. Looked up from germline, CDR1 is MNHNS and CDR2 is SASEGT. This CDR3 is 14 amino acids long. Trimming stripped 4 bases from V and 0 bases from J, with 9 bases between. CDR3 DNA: TGTGCCAGCAGTGGCAGGTTAATGAACACTGAAGCTTTCTTT. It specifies CASSGRLMNTEAFF.

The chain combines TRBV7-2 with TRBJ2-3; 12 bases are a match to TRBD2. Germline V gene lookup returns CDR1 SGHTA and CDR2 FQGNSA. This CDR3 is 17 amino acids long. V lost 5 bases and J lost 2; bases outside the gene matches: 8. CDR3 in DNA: TGTGCCAGCAGCCCACCGGGACTAGCGGGCCCCACAGATACGCAGTATTTT. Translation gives CASSPPGLAGPTDTQYF.

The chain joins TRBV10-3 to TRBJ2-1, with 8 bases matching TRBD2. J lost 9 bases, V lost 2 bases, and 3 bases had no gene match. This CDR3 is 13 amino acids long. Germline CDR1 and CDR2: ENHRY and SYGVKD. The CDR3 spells CAISEDGGAEQFF. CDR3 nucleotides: TGTGCCATCAGTGAGGACGGGGGGGCTGAGCAGTTCTTC.

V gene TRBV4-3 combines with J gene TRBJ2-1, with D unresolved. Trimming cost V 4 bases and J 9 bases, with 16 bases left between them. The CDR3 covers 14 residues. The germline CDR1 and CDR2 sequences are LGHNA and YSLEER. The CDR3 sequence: CASSPGRILTEQFF. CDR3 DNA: TGCGCCAGCAGCCCCGGACGCATACTGACTGAGCAGTTCTTC.

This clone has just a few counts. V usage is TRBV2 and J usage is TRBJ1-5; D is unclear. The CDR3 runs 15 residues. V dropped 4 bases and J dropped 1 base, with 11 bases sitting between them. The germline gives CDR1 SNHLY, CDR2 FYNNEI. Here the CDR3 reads CASSAGQESNQPQHF. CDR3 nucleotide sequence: TGTGCCAGCAGTGCCGGTCAGGAGAGCAATCAGCCCCAGCATTTT.

Written as DNA, the CDR3 is TGTGCCAGCAGTGAAGGACCCCTCGGGCCCTATAATTCACCCCTCCACTTT. It codes for CASSEGPLGPYNSPLHF. V is TRBV2 and J is TRBJ1-6; no definite D call. This CDR3 is built from 17 residues. Trimming took off 1 base at V and 2 bases at J, with 12 bases between the two ends. CDR1 is SNHLY, CDR2 FYNNEI, per germline. Looking up the rest from reference TRBV2 and TRBJ1-6 gives the full variable domain: EPEVTQTPSHQVTQMGQEVILRCVPISNHLYFYWYRQILGQKVEFLVSFYNNEISEKSEIFDDQFSVERPDGSNFTLKIRSTKLEDSAMYFCASSEGPLGPYNSPLHFGNGTRLTVT.

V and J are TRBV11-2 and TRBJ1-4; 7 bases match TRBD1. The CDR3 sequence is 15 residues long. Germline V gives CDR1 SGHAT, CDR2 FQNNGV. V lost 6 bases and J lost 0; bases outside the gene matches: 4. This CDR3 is CASRKGQATNEKLFF. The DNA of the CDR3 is TGTGCCAGCAGAAAAGGACAGGCAACTAATGAAAAACTGTTTTTT.

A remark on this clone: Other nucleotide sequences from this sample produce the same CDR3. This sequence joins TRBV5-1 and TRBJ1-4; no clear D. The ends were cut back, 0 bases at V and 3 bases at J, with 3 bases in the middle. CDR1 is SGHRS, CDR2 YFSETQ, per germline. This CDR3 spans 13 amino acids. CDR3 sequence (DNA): TGCGCCAGCAGCTTGGTCTCTAATGAAAAACTGTTTTTT. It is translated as CASSLVSNEKLFF.

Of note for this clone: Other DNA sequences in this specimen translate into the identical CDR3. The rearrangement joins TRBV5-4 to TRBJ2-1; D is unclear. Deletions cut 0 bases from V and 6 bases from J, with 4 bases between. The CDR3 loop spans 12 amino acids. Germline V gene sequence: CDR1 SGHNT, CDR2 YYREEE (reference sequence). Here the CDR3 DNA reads TGTGCCAGCAGCTTGGACCGCAATGAGCAGTTCTTC. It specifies CASSLDRNEQFF.

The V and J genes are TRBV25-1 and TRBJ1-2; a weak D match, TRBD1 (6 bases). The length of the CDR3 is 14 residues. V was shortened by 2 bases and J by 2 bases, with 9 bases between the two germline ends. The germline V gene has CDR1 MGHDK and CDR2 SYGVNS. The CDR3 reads CASSEGGQNYGYTF. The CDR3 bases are TGTGCCAGCAGTGAAGGTGGACAGAACTATGGCTACACCTTC.

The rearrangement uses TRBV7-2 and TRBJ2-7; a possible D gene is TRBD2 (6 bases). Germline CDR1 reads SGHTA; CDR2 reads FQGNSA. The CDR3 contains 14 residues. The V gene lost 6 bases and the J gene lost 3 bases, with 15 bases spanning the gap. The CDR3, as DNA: TGTGCCAGCAGTACCGCCGGGGGAGGCTACGAGCAGTACTTC. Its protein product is CASSTAGGGYEQYF.

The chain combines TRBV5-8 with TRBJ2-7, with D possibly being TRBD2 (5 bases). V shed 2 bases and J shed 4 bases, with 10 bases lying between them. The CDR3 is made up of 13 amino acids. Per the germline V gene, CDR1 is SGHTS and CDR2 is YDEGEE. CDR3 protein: CASSFRRIYEQYF. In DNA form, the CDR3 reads TGTGCCAGCAGCTTCAGGAGGATTTACGAGCAGTACTTC. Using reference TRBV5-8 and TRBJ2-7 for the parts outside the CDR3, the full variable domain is EAGVTQSPTHLIKTRGQQATLRCSPISGHTSVYWYQQALGLGLQFLLWYDEGEERNRGNFPPRFSGRQFPNYSSELNVNALELEDSALYLCASSFRRIYEQYFGPGTRLTVT.

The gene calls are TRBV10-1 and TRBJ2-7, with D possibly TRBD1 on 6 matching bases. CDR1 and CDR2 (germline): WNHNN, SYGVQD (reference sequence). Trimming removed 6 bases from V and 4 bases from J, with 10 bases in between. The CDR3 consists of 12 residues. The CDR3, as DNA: TGCGCCAGCAGCAAGACAGGTTACGAGCAGTACTTC. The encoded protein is CASSKTGYEQYF.

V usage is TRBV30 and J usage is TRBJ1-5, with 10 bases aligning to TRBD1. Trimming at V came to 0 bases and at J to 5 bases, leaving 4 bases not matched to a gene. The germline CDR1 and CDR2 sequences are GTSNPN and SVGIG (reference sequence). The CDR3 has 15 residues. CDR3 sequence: CAWSVDRGRDQPQHF. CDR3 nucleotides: TGTGCCTGGAGTGTCGACAGGGGGCGCGATCAGCCCCAGCATTTT.

The CDR3 loop reads CASSWGGSGSPYEQYF. The CDR3 nucleotides are TGTGCCAGCAGCTGGGGTGGGAGCGGGAGTCCCTACGAGCAGTACTTC. This chain connects TRBV5-4 to TRBJ2-7, with TRBD2 identical over 8 bases. V trimming: 3 bases; J trimming: 2 bases; junction bases outside the gene matches: 10. Per the germline V gene, CDR1 is SGHNT and CDR2 is YYREEE (reference sequence). CDR3 length: 16 amino acids.

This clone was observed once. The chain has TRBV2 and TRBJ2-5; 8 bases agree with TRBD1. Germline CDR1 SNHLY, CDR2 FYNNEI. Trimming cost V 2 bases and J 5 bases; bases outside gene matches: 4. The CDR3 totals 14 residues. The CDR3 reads CASSEQGAWETQYF. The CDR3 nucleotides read TGTGCCAGCAGTGAACAGGGGGCATGGGAGACCCAGTACTTC.

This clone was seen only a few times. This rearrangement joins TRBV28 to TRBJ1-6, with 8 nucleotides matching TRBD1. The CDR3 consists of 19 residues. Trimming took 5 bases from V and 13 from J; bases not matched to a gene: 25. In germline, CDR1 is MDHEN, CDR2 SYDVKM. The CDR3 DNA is TGTGCCAGCAGTCGCCCCCGGGGGACTGGGTCAGGGGGCCTTTTCCCCCTCCACTTT. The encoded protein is CASSRPRGTGSGGLFPLHF.

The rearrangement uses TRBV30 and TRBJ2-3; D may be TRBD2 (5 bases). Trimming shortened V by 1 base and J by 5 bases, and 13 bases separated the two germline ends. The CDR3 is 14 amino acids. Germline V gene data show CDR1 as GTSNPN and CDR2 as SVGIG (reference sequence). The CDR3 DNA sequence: TGTGCCTGGAGTGGAGTGGGGAGCGGAGATACGCAGTATTTT. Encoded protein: CAWSGVGSGDTQYF.

CDR3 region: CASSNHRVISGNTIYF. The CDR3 region has the DNA TGTGCCAGCAGCAACCATAGGGTTATCTCTGGAAACACCATATATTTT. The chain employs TRBV5-8 and TRBJ1-3, with unresolved D. Trimming cost V 4 bases and J 0 bases, with 14 bases left between them. The CDR3 extends over 16 amino acids. The germline V gene encodes CDR1 SGHTS and CDR2 YDEGEE. The whole variable domain, remainder taken from reference TRBV5-8 and TRBJ1-3, is EAGVTQSPTHLIKTRGQQATLRCSPISGHTSVYWYQQALGLGLQFLLWYDEGEERNRGNFPPRFSGRQFPNYSSELNVNALELEDSALYLCASSNHRVISGNTIYFGEGSWLTVV.

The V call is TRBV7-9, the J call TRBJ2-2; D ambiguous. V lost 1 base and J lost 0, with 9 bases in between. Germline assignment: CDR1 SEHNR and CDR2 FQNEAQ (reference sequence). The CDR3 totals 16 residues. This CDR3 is CASSLDIQANTGELFF. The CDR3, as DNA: TGTGCCAGCAGCTTAGATATTCAGGCGAACACCGGGGAGCTGTTTTTT. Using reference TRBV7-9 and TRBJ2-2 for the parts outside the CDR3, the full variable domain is DTGVSQNPRHKITKRGQNVTFRCDPISEHNRLYWYRQTLGQGPEFLTYFQNEAQLEKSRLLSDRFSAERPKGSFSTLEIQRTEQGDSAMYLCASSLDIQANTGELFFGEGSRLTVL.

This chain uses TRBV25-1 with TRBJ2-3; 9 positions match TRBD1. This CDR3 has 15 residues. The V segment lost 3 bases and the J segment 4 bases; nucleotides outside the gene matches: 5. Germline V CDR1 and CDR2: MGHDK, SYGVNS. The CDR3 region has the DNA TGTGCCAGCAGTGATGGACAGGGGCTGGCAGATACGCAGTATTTT. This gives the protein CASSDGQGLADTQYF. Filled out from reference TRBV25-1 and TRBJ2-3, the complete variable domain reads EADIYQTPRYLVIGTGKKITLECSQTMGHDKMYWYQQDPGMELHLIHYSYGVNSTEKGDLSSESTVSRIRTEHFPLTLESARPSHTSQYLCASSDGQGLADTQYFGPGTRLTVL.

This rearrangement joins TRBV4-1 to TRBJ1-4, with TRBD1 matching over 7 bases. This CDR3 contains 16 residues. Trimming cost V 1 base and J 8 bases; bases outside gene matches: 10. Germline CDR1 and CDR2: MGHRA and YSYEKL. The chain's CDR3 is CASSQGPLGQLEKLFF. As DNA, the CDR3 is TGCGCCAGCAGCCAAGGGCCTTTGGGACAGCTCGAAAAACTGTTTTTT.

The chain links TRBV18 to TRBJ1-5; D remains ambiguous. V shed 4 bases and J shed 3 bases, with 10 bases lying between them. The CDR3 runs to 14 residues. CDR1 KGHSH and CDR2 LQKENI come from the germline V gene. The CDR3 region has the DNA TGTGCCAGCTCACTGTGGGCAGTCAATCAGCCCCAGCATTTT. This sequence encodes CASSLWAVNQPQHF.